This T cell receptor beta chain was retrieved from a study of CD8 T cells in ankylosing spondylitis. Broader study findings: What appeared characteristic of ankylosing spondylitis blood was a TCR beta motif of eight highly homologous variants. A subset of motif variants has previously been described in the synovial fluid and blood of reactive arthritis.

One entry per CDR3 protein results from TCRdb running MiXCR on the 5' RACE reads. Counted here are more than 100,000 distinct CDR3 sequences, approximately 17% occurring once; the ten biggest clones make up 33%. This clonotype was counted only a few times. The antigen remains undetermined. Trimming cost V 7 bases and J 8 bases, with 14 bases left between them. Per the germline V gene, CDR1 is MNHNS and CDR2 is SASEGT. CDR3 size: 13 residues. The receptor was isolated from a male donor with ankylosing spondylitis. The sequenced material came from blood, either unsorted or a sorted T cell fraction (not recorded which). The J gene is TRBJ1-4, the V gene TRBV6-1, with D perhaps TRBD1 (6 bases). The CDR3 DNA follows: TGTGCCAGCACCTCCTCGGGGGGCGAAAAACTGTTTTTT. Amino acids: CASTSSGGEKLFF.